Only a few counts were recorded for the clone carrying this TCR beta chain. Germline assignment: CDR1 MDHEN and CDR2 SYDVKM. J gave up 6 bases and V 6 bases, and 15 bases lay outside the gene matches. This CDR3 has 17 residues. This entry comes from a study of blood T cell repertoires in COVID-19. Across the whole study: Italy, Spain and the United States were the sources of the convalescent and acute COVID-19 samples. From T cells, B-cell-depleted T cells, or PBMCs came the material, which was cDNA or gDNA.

Using immunoSEQ multiplex PCR, the repertoire was profiled, and TCRdb retains in-frame clones only, with some absent. In the table there are 60,000 to 75,000 clones, more than 75% of which are singletons. The chain links TRBV28 to TRBJ2-3, with 10 bases aligning to TRBD2. This clonotype was sampled from a human donor in a cohort sampled during active COVID-19. The specimen sequenced was peripheral blood. In DNA form, the CDR3 reads TGTGCCAGCAGCCCTTCTAGCGGGAGACCTGGAAGTGATACGCAGTATTTT. Translated: CASSPSSGRPGSDTQYF.